Each of the 22 T cell receptor beta chains below was sequenced from the same sample in a study of OX40 agonist ivuxolimab in advanced cancers. Here immunoSEQ multiplex PCR was the method, and the copy in TCRdb shows in-frame clones only, minus some. The sample has around 80,000 clones, approximately 89% seen once. Sequences were derived from CD4+ or CD8+ T cells sorted from blood, sampled in a trial of the OX40 agonist ivuxolimab. Receptors were obtained from an adult with an advanced solid tumor such as melanoma, head and neck, liver or kidney cancer.

The V and J genes are TRBV28 and TRBJ2-7; 12 positions agree with TRBD2. The CDR3 length is 14 residues. CDR1 is MDHEN and CDR2 is SYDVKM in the germline V gene. The V segment lost 10 bases and the J segment 6 bases; nucleotides outside the gene matches: 10. The CDR3 here is CATRLAGERSEQYF. The CDR3 coding sequence is TGTGCCACAAGACTAGCGGGAGAGAGGAGCGAGCAGTACTTC.

The chain employs TRBV19 and TRBJ2-3; 8 nucleotides line up with TRBD1. Germline CDR1 is LNHDA and CDR2 is SQIVND (reference sequence). This CDR3 has 16 amino acids. The V segment lost 4 bases and the J segment 4 bases; nucleotides outside the gene matches: 10. As DNA, the CDR3 is TGTGCCAGTAGTACCGGCCAGGGGGCATTCGCAGATACGCAGTATTTT. This translates into CASSTGQGAFADTQYF.

This clone was recorded a few times. The rearrangement uses TRBV6-5 and TRBJ1-6; D gene unclear. The CDR3 sequence is 13 residues long. Trimming left V 0 bases short and J 13 bases short, with 10 bases between. Looked up from germline, CDR1 is MNHEY and CDR2 is SVGAGI. CDR3 sequence (DNA): TGTGCCAGCAGTTACTCCTACTCCAGCCCCCTCCACTTT. Protein: CASSYSYSSPLHF.

J is TRBJ2-7 and V is TRBV7-2; D gene unclear. CDR3 length: 14 amino acids. Germline loops: CDR1 SGHTA, CDR2 FQGNSA. The V and J ends lost 4 bases and 2 bases respectively, with 12 bases between them. CDR3 in DNA: TGTGCCAGCAGCTCTAGAACGGGCCCCTACGAGCAGTACTTC. Its translation is CASSSRTGPYEQYF. Variable domain in full (rest from reference TRBV7-2 and TRBJ2-7): GAGVSQSPSNKVTEKGKDVELRCDPISGHTALYWYRQSLGQGLEFLIYFQGNSAPDKSGLPSDRFSAERTGGSVSTLTIQRTQQEDSAVYLCASSSRTGPYEQYFGPGTRLTVT.

The chain links TRBV5-1 to TRBJ2-5; D remains ambiguous. The ends were cut back, 0 bases at V and 5 bases at J, with 8 bases in the middle. CDR3 size: 13 residues. CDR1 SGHRS and CDR2 YFSETQ come from the germline V gene. In DNA, the CDR3 is TGCGCCAGCAGCTTGGAGGCGCGTGAGACCCAGTACTTC. Protein product: CASSLEARETQYF.

The rearrangement uses TRBV11-2 and TRBJ2-7; 8 bases are a match to TRBD2. CDR1 and CDR2 (germline): SGHAT, FQNNGV. The trim removed 2 bases at V and 6 bases at J, leaving 12 bases unmatched. This CDR3 has 16 residues. The CDR3 DNA follows: TGTGCCAGCAGCTTATCCAGACTAGCGAGTGCCACCGAGCAGTACTTC. Its protein product is CASSLSRLASATEQYF.

The chain is built from TRBV2 and TRBJ2-1; D remains unclear. The CDR3 totals 14 residues. Germline V gene lookup returns CDR1 SNHLY and CDR2 FYNNEI. V was cut by 2 bases and J by 7 bases, with 12 bases left in between. The CDR3 bases are TGTGCCAGCAGTGAAAACTACGCTGGGAATGAGCAGTTCTTC. Its protein is CASSENYAGNEQFF.

The genes are TRBV5-1 and TRBJ1-5; possibly TRBD1 for D (6 bases). The length of the CDR3 is 15 residues. Per germline, CDR1 SGHRS and CDR2 YFSETQ. V was trimmed by 6 bases and J by 4 bases, leaving 17 bases between them. CDR3: CASKRGVLLNQPQHF. DNA of the CDR3: TGCGCCAGCAAAAGGGGGGTCCTCCTTAATCAGCCCCAGCATTTT.

This chain connects TRBV15 to TRBJ2-2; D not certain. The ends were cut back, 1 base at V and 7 bases at J, with 7 bases in the middle. The CDR3 covers 13 residues. Germline V CDR1 and CDR2: LNHNV, YYDKDF (reference sequence). The chain's CDR3 is CATSRARDGELFF. For the CDR3, the DNA is TGTGCCACCAGCAGAGCTAGGGACGGGGAGCTGTTTTTT.

This clone has just one count. V gene TRBV9 combines with J gene TRBJ1-1; D gene uncertain. CDR3 length: 13 residues. Germline values: CDR1 SGDLS, CDR2 YYNGEE. V was cut by 3 bases and J by 0 bases, with 6 bases left in between. The CDR3 reads CASSGQMNTEAFF. CDR3 sequence (DNA): TGTGCCAGCAGCGGGCAGATGAACACTGAAGCTTTCTTT.

J is TRBJ2-7 and V is TRBV9, with 9 bases that match TRBD1. This CDR3 has 16 amino acids. With V trimmed by 0 bases and J by 2 bases, 6 bases remained unmatched. CDR1 SGDLS and CDR2 YYNGEE come from the germline V gene. This chain's CDR3 is CASSVDLGQGAYEQYF. The CDR3 DNA reads as TGTGCCAGCAGCGTAGACTTGGGACAGGGAGCCTACGAGCAGTACTTC. Filled out from reference TRBV9 and TRBJ2-7, the complete variable domain reads DSGVTQTPKHLITATGQRVTLRCSPRSGDLSVYWYQQSLDQGLQFLIQYYNGEERAKGNILERFSAQQFPDLHSELNLSSLELGDSALYFCASSVDLGQGAYEQYFGPGTRLTVT.

The chain carries TRBV5-1 and TRBJ1-1, with D perhaps matching TRBD1 (5 bases). The germline V gene has CDR1 SGHRS and CDR2 YFSETQ. The CDR3 has 16 amino acids. V was shortened by 6 bases and J by 0 bases, with 18 bases between the two germline ends. The chain's CDR3 is CASTPQGARMNTEAFF. As DNA, the CDR3 is TGCGCCAGCACCCCCCAGGGAGCGAGAATGAACACTGAAGCTTTCTTT.

V and J are TRBV30 and TRBJ1-6; the D gene is possibly TRBD1 (5 bases). This CDR3 spans 15 amino acids. V dropped 6 bases and J dropped 8 bases, with 20 bases sitting between them. Germline CDR1 is GTSNPN and CDR2 is SVGIG (reference sequence). Here the CDR3 DNA reads TGTGCCTGCCCGCAGGGAGGATTTAAGGATTCACCCCTCCACTTT. Its translation: CACPQGGFKDSPLHF.

The chain carries TRBV7-7 and TRBJ2-5; no firm D call. Germline V lookup: CDR1 SSHAT, CDR2 FNYEAQ (reference sequence). Trimming cost V 0 bases and J 5 bases, with 13 bases left between them. The CDR3 extends over 15 amino acids. Here the CDR3 reads CASSLAVGRSETQYF. CDR3 coding DNA: TGTGCCAGCAGCTTAGCCGTCGGCCGATCGGAGACCCAGTACTTC.

The chain combines TRBV19 with TRBJ2-3; D gene unclear. The CDR3 runs 12 residues. Trimming left V 5 bases short and J 4 bases short, with 7 bases between. In germline, CDR1 is LNHDA, CDR2 SQIVND (reference sequence). The DNA for the CDR3 is TGTGCCAGTAGTCAACTCGCAGATACGCAGTATTTT. Its protein product is CASSQLADTQYF.

The chain joins TRBV5-1 to TRBJ2-5, with TRBD1 matching over 7 bases. Looked up from germline, CDR1 is SGHRS and CDR2 is YFSETQ. CDR3 length: 14 amino acids. V shed 4 bases and J 5 bases; nucleotides not matched to a gene: 8. Here the CDR3 reads CASSTGVRSETQYF. The CDR3 DNA sequence: TGCGCCAGCAGCACAGGGGTTAGGTCGGAGACCCAGTACTTC.

This rearrangement joins TRBV5-4 to TRBJ2-7, with 10 bases matching TRBD1. V was pared by 4 bases and J by 5 bases, with 9 bases of the junction left unmatched. The CDR3 is made up of 15 amino acids. CDR1 is SGHNT, CDR2 YYREEE, per germline (reference sequence). CDR3 nucleotide sequence: TGTGCCAGCAGCGCCGCCGGGACAGGGGCCCACGAGCAGTACTTC. It yields the protein CASSAAGTGAHEQYF.

The J gene is TRBJ1-5, the V gene TRBV18; 7 nucleotides match TRBD1. Per the germline V gene, CDR1 is KGHSH and CDR2 is LQKENI. Unmatched junction bases numbered 11, after V lost 6 bases and J lost 6 bases. The CDR3 contains 15 residues. CDR3 region: CASSRDRAAGQPQHF. Here the CDR3 DNA reads TGTGCCAGCTCCCGCGACAGGGCCGCGGGTCAGCCCCAGCATTTT.

This chain connects TRBV11-3 to TRBJ2-2; D is uncertain. Trimming stripped 1 base from V and 0 bases from J, with 3 bases between. CDR3 size: 14 residues. The germline V gene has CDR1 SGHNT and CDR2 YENEEA. The CDR3 protein is CASSLVANTGELFF. The CDR3 DNA follows: TGTGCCAGCAGCTTAGTTGCGAACACCGGGGAGCTGTTTTTT.

The gene calls are TRBV4-2 and TRBJ2-6, with unresolved D. Germline V gene sequence: CDR1 LGHNA, CDR2 YNFKEQ. V was trimmed by 4 bases and J by 0 bases, leaving 4 bases between them. This CDR3 has 14 residues. The CDR3 DNA sequence: TGTGCCAGCAGCCGAGACTCTGGGGCCAACGTCCTGACTTTC. Protein product: CASSRDSGANVLTF.

The CDR3 reads CAWRARGRGTQYF. CDR3 bases: TGTGCCTGGAGGGCCCGGGGGCGGGGGACCCAGTACTTC. The V call is TRBV30, the J call TRBJ2-5; the D call may be TRBD1 or TRBD2 (6 bases each). Germline CDR1 GTSNPN, CDR2 SVGIG (reference sequence). The CDR3 is made up of 13 amino acids. V lost 3 bases, J lost 7 bases, and 15 bases lay in between.

The chain uses TRBV5-4 and TRBJ2-2, with no clear D. V lost 4 bases, J lost 2 bases, and 12 bases lay in between. Germline CDR1 SGHNT, CDR2 YYREEE (reference sequence). The CDR3 runs to 15 residues. CDR3 amino acids: CASSPLTDNTGELFF. CDR3 bases: TGTGCCAGCAGCCCACTCACGGATAACACCGGGGAGCTGTTTTTT.